The 10 T cell receptor beta chains below all came from one sample that was sequenced in a study of T cells in women clearing cervical HPV infection. Only in-frame clones appear in the TCRdb table, and some are missing; sequencing was by immunoSEQ multiplex PCR. This repertoire includes approximately 30,000 clones. The specimen was blood buffy coat. All receptors derive from a woman between 18 and 69 years old with a cervical HPV16 infection that either progressed to CIN3+ or cleared (not recorded which).

Comment on this clone: The read ends 3 residues early relative to the CDR3; the germline J gene fills the gap. The chain uses TRBV7-8 and TRBJ1-2; D gene ambiguous. V was clipped by 1 base and J by 0 bases, with 9 bases between them. CDR1 is SGHVS, CDR2 FQNEAQ, per germline. This CDR3 spans 15 amino acids. CDR3 loop: CASSLVPVTNYGYTF. CDR3 bases read: TGTGCCAGCAGCTTAGTACCAGTTACTAACTATGGC.

Worth noting for this clone: The CDR3 extends 3 residues past the end of the read, so its final part is completed from the germline J gene. Other DNA sequences of this sample code for an identical CDR3. The chain joins TRBV2 to TRBJ1-3, with D hard to call. The germline V gene has CDR1 SNHLY and CDR2 FYNNEI. The CDR3 contains 12 residues. Trimming cost V 7 bases and J 1 base, with 5 bases left between them. The CDR3 bases that were read are TGTGCCAGCAAAGGGTCTGGAAACACC. Translated: CASKGSGNT. The whole CDR3 sequence is CASKGSGNTIYF.

Comments on this clone: The read halts 3 residues ahead of the CDR3 end, with the missing end drawn from the germline J gene. The sample carries other DNA sequences with the same CDR3. This rearrangement joins TRBV23-1 to TRBJ1-3, with a possible D match to TRBD1 (6 bases). TRBV23-1 counts as an open reading frame of uncertain function. The CDR3 consists of 15 residues. The V gene lost 0 bases and the J gene lost 5 bases, with 11 bases spanning the gap. The CDR3 here is CASSQSVGGRNTIYF. The CDR3 DNA, read in part, is TGCGCCAGCAGTCAATCCGTAGGGGGAAGAAACACC.

As to this clone: The read is 3 residues too short to cover the CDR3 end, so that end is filled in from the germline J gene. The chain links TRBV20-1 to TRBJ2-2, with D maybe TRBD1 (6 bases). Trimming took off 6 bases at V and 9 bases at J, with 23 bases between the two ends. Per the germline V gene, CDR1 is DFQATT and CDR2 is SNEGSKA (reference sequence). The CDR3 spans 15 residues. The CDR3 bases that were read are TGCAGTGCCCCTCGCTATCAGGGGAGTATGAGGGAG. Protein product: CSAPRYQGSMRE. The complete CDR3 reads CSAPRYQGSMRELFF.

A note on this clone: Sequencing ends 3 residues short of the CDR3 end; the germline J gene provides the rest. The J gene is TRBJ1-1, the V gene TRBV5-1, with D tentatively TRBD1 (6 bases). Germline V gene lookup returns CDR1 SGHRS and CDR2 YFSETQ. Trimming shortened V by 2 bases and J by 3 bases, and 11 bases separated the two germline ends. This CDR3 spans 14 amino acids. The sequenced CDR3 bases are TGCGCCAGCAGCTTCCAGGGGAGGGACACTGAA. It codes for CASSFQGRDTE. The full CDR3 sequence reads CASSFQGRDTEAFF.

This CDR3 reads CASSLRGGNLSNQPQHF. The covered CDR3 bases are TGTGCCAGCAGTTTGCGAGGGGGCAACCTTAGCAATCAGCCC. The rearrangement joins TRBV28 to TRBJ1-5; TRBD1 matches at 7 bases. The read comes to an end 3 residues before the CDR3 does, leaving the germline J gene to fill in the end. Germline-derived CDR1 and CDR2 are MDHEN and SYDVKM. V lost 3 bases to trimming and J lost 0 bases; unmatched junction nucleotides: 8. The CDR3 extends over 17 amino acids.

As regards this clone: The CDR3 extends 3 residues past the end of the read, so its final part is completed from the germline J gene. The rearrangement joins TRBV18 to TRBJ2-3; TRBD2 aligns across 11 bases. CDR1 is KGHSH and CDR2 is LQKENI in the germline V gene. The CDR3 runs to 15 residues. CDR3 sequence reads: CASQPLAGGGETQYF. Incomplete CDR3 DNA: TGTGCCAGCCAACCTCTAGCGGGAGGAGGGGAGACG.

To note about this clone: The sequenced fragment ends 3 residues before the CDR3 boundary, so the rest is inferred from the germline J gene. The chain combines TRBV7-4 with TRBJ2-7, with no clear D. CDR3 length: 10 amino acids. The V gene's germline CDR1 is SGHVT and CDR2 SQSDAQ. The germline V and J ends were trimmed by 5 bases and 4 bases, with 3 bases remaining between them. The CDR3: CASSPYEQYF. CDR3 bases read: TGTGCCAGCAGCCCATACGAG. The whole variable domain, filled in from reference TRBV7-4 and TRBJ2-7, reads GAGVSQSPRYKVAKRGRDVALRCDSISGHVTLYWYRQTLGQGSEVLTYSQSDAQRDKSGRPSGRFSAERPERSVSTLKIQRTEQGDSAVYLCASSPYEQYFGPGTRLTVT.

As for this clone: The missing CDR3 end, 3 residues past where the read stops, is filled in from the germline J gene. The V and J genes are TRBV7-9 and TRBJ1-1; D uncertain. This CDR3 has 13 amino acids. The V and J ends lost 3 bases and 3 bases respectively, with 8 bases between them. CDR1 and CDR2 (germline): SEHNR, FQNEAQ (reference sequence). The CDR3 is CASSLTTDTEAFF. The CDR3 DNA, read in part, is TGTGCCAGCAGCTTGACAACCGACACTGAA.

About this clone itself: The CDR3 is cut off 3 residues early in the read; its end comes from the germline J gene. The chain employs TRBV2 and TRBJ2-7, with D maybe TRBD1 (5 bases). The CDR3 consists of 14 residues. With 7 bases removed from V and 0 bases from J, the gap between germline ends came to 13 bases. Germline lookup yields CDR1 SNHLY and CDR2 FYNNEI. The covered CDR3 bases are TGTGCCAGCACTATCGACAGAGCCTCCTACGAG. Its translation: CASTIDRASYE. The full CDR3 protein is CASTIDRASYEQYF.